This is a list of T cell receptor beta chains from one sample in a study of T cell responses to AZD1222 COVID-19 vaccine. Method: immunoSEQ multiplex PCR; TCRdb's copy keeps in-frame clones and lacks some. The profile shows 60,000 to 90,000 clones, 87% of them singletons. Here the sequenced sample was peripheral blood, taken 28 days after the second AZD1222 dose. These TCRs come from an adult who received the AZD1222 COVID-19 vaccine. CDR3s include the opening cysteine and the closing phenylalanine or tryptophan. The D gene is left open where the match is weak. Only part of the rows carry a size: once, few, many, or a class if the clone is expanded.

j_call,clone_size,v_call,d_call,cdr3_nt,cdr3_aa
TRBJ1-3,-,TRBV3-1/TRBV3-2,-,TGTGCCAGCAGCCAAGATAGGACCTCTGGAAACACCATATATTTT,CASSQDRTSGNTIYF
TRBJ2-7,-,TRBV27,TRBD1,TGTGCCAGCAGTTCGACAGGGAATCCCTACGAGCAGTACTTC,CASSSTGNPYEQYF
TRBJ2-5,few,TRBV19,-,TGTGCCAGTAGTATAGTTGGTGGAGAGACCCAGTACTTC,CASSIVGGETQYF
TRBJ1-2,-,TRBV18,-,TGTGCCAGCTCACCCTCCACAGTTTCTAACTATGGCTACACCTTC,CASSPSTVSNYGYTF
TRBJ1-1,-,TRBV25-1,-,TGTGCCAGCAAGGGGGTTGGCACTGAAGCTTTCTTT,CASKGVGTEAFF
TRBJ1-6,-,TRBV5-1,-,TGCGCCAGCAGCTTGGAGGGAGGAGACTCACCCCTCCACTTT,CASSLEGGDSPLHF
TRBJ1-1,-,TRBV19,-,TGTGCCAGTCGATTTAGGGGTACTGAAGCTTTCTTT,CASRFRGTEAFF
TRBJ2-6,-,TRBV7-3,-,TGTGCCAGCAGCTTACTAGGGATTGAGAGCTCTGGGGCCAACGTCCTGACTTTC,CASSLLGIESSGANVLTF
TRBJ2-7,once,TRBV27,-,TGTGCCAGCAGTTTCTGTTCTCCGCCCGACCTACGACTCTACGAGCAGTACTTC,CASSFCSPPDLRLYEQYF
TRBJ2-5,-,TRBV6-5,TRBD2,TGTGCCAGCAGGGGGACTAGCGGACAACAAGAGACCCAGTACTTC,CASRGTSGQQETQYF
TRBJ2-2,-,TRBV5-1,-,TGCGCCAGCCTACTGGCGGCGAACACCGGGGAGCTGTTTTTT,CASLLAANTGELFF
TRBJ1-5,-,TRBV5-1,-,TGCGCCAGCAGCCCGGGTCCCGGCAATCAGCCCCAGCATTTT,CASSPGPGNQPQHF
TRBJ2-3,-,TRBV30,-,TGTGCCTGGAGTGCCTATAGCACAGATACGCAGTATTTT,CAWSAYSTDTQYF
TRBJ1-5,few,TRBV28,-,TGTGCCAGCAGTTTATATGCGGGGGAAGGTCAGCCCCAGCATTTT,CASSLYAGEGQPQHF
TRBJ1-2,-,TRBV7-2,-,TGTGCCAGCAGCGAATACACCGGGACCCCAGGGCTTGGCTACACCTTC,CASSEYTGTPGLGYTF
TRBJ1-1,-,TRBV6-6,-,TGTGCCAGCAGTTACGGGGTTGCCCTGAACACTGAAGCTTTCTTT,CASSYGVALNTEAFF
TRBJ1-6,-,TRBV30,-,TGTGCCTGGAGAATCTTTCGCAATTCACCCCTCCACTTT,CAWRIFRNSPLHF
TRBJ1-5,-,TRBV18,-,TGTGCCAGCTCACCACGGGACCCTAGTGCAAATCAGCCCCAGCATTTT,CASSPRDPSANQPQHF
TRBJ2-3,-,TRBV12-3/TRBV12-4,-,TGTGCCAGCAGTTCCACAGATACGCAGTATTTT,CASSSTDTQYF
TRBJ1-2,-,TRBV7-8,TRBD1,TGTGCCAGCAGCAAAAGGACAGGGCGGGAAGGCTACACCTTC,CASSKRTGREGYTF
TRBJ2-3,-,TRBV7-6,-,TGTGCCAGCAGCCCCGGAGGAGCCTCAGATACGCAGTATTTT,CASSPGGASDTQYF
TRBJ1-6,-,TRBV6-1,-,TGTGCCAGCAGTGAAGTTCTAGGACAGACTAATTCACCCCTCCACTTT,CASSEVLGQTNSPLHF
TRBJ1-2,-,TRBV25-1,-,TGTGCCAGCAGTGAAAAGGGCTCTCTCTATGGCTACACCTTC,CASSEKGSLYGYTF
TRBJ1-2,once,TRBV14,TRBD1,TGTGCCAGCAAGGCAGGGGGCGACTATGGCTACACCTTC,CASKAGGDYGYTF
TRBJ2-1,-,TRBV19,TRBD2,TGTGCCAGTTTAGCACCGGGACTAGCGGGGGGCCCCCTTTACAATGAGCAGTTCTTC,CASLAPGLAGGPLYNEQFF
TRBJ2-1,-,TRBV7-3,TRBD1,TGTGCCAGCAGCCCGCGACAGGGCCTATACAATGAGCAGTTCTTC,CASSPRQGLYNEQFF
TRBJ1-1,-,TRBV10-2,-,TGCGCCAGCAGCTCGGGGTACACTGAAGCTTTCTTT,CASSSGYTEAFF
TRBJ2-1,-,TRBV7-9,TRBD1,TGTGCCAGCAGCTCACTGACGGGACAGGGTACGTATGAGCAGTTCTTC,CASSSLTGQGTYEQFF
TRBJ1-5,-,TRBV4-1,-,TGCGCCAGCAGCCTCCTGGTGGCAGGCAATCAGCCCCAGCATTTT,CASSLLVAGNQPQHF
TRBJ2-3,-,TRBV13,-,TGTGCCAGCAGCTTAGGCCCTACAGATACGCAGTATTTT,CASSLGPTDTQYF
TRBJ1-2,-,TRBV6-5,-,TGTGCCAGCAGCCCAGGACGGGGCTACACCTTC,CASSPGRGYTF
TRBJ1-5,-,TRBV20-1,-,TGCAGTGCTAGTAAAACAGGGTTTCAGCCCCAGCATTTT,CSASKTGFQPQHF
TRBJ2-1,-,TRBV15,TRBD2,TGTGCCACCAGCAGAGAGTCCGGGCTAGCGGGGGGGATTGAGCAGTTCTTC,CATSRESGLAGGIEQFF
TRBJ2-2,-,TRBV7-3,TRBD1,TGTGCCACCCAAGACAGGGTCACCGGGGAGCTGTTTTTT,CATQDRVTGELFF
TRBJ1-2,-,TRBV3-1/TRBV3-2,-,TGTGCCAGCAGCCAAGGGGCCGGGGCCCTCTATGGCTACACCTTC,CASSQGAGALYGYTF
TRBJ1-4,-,TRBV9,TRBD1,TGTGCCAGCAGCGGGGGACAGTATAATGAAAAACTGTTTTTT,CASSGGQYNEKLFF
TRBJ1-5,-,TRBV9,TRBD1,TGTGCCAGCAGCTCAGACAGGGGCGGCCAGACCCAGCATTTT,CASSSDRGGQTQHF
TRBJ1-5,once,TRBV19,-,TGTGCCAGTAGTATTCAAAGCCCGACGGGCAATCAGCCCCAGCATTTT,CASSIQSPTGNQPQHF
TRBJ1-1,-,TRBV7-3,TRBD1,TGTGCCAGCAGCTTAGTAGGGGGCGAAGCTTTCTTT,CASSLVGGEAFF
TRBJ1-3,-,TRBV19,-,TGTGCCAGTAGTCTGACCCTCCGAAACACCATATATTTT,CASSLTLRNTIYF
TRBJ2-2,-,TRBV18,-,TGTGCCAGCTCACCCGGGATCATCACCGGGGAGCTGTTTTTT,CASSPGIITGELFF
TRBJ1-5,once,TRBV30,TRBD1,TGTGCCTGCGAACCGGGACAGGGGAATCAGCCCCAGCATTTT,CACEPGQGNQPQHF
TRBJ1-5,once,TRBV19,-,TGTGCCACCGCGAGAGGGTACGAAGGCAATCAGCCCCAGCATTTT,CATARGYEGNQPQHF
TRBJ1-1,once,TRBV7-8,-,TGTGCCAGCAGCTTCGGGCCGAACACTGAAGCTTTCTTT,CASSFGPNTEAFF
TRBJ1-4,few,TRBV7-2,-,TGTGCCAGCAGCCCTAGAGGGGGTCCCTCAACTAATGAAAAACTGTTTTTT,CASSPRGGPSTNEKLFF
TRBJ1-2,-,TRBV10-3,TRBD1,TGTGCCATCAGTGAGTCGTTGGGGAATGGCCGGGACAGGGATGATGGCTACACCTTC,CAISESLGNGRDRDDGYTF
TRBJ2-3,-,TRBV3-1/TRBV3-2,TRBD2,TGTGCCAGCAGCCAAGGGTCCAGCGGGGCCACAGATACGCAGTATTTT,CASSQGSSGATDTQYF
TRBJ2-2,-,TRBV5-6,-,TGTGCCAGCAGCTTGGCTCGGAACACCGGGGAGCTGTTTTTT,CASSLARNTGELFF
TRBJ1-1,-,TRBV4-3,-,TGCGCCAGCAGCCAAGATCGGGCGGTCGCTGGCACTGAAGCTTTCTTT,CASSQDRAVAGTEAFF